This T cell receptor beta chain is drawn from a study of persistence of HIV-infected CD4 T cells. The immunoSEQ assay was version 4, run in survey mode. The table came from immunoSEQ multiplex PCR; TCRdb's copy has only in-frame clones and leaves some out. The table lists more than 30,000 clones, approximately 80% of them singletons. Study-wide points: Rare CMV-responding cells carrying HIV-1 proviruses were not analyzed separately for TCR.

From germline, CDR1 is SQVTM and CDR2 ANQGSEA. V was trimmed by 1 base and J by 2 bases, leaving 11 bases between them. This CDR3 is built from 14 residues. Cells were stimulated with CMV-infected fibroblast lysates at roughly 9.1 ug/mL. Sorted nonresponding memory CD4+ T cells were CD40L-negative, CD69-negative, CD45RO-high. These HIV-1-infected adults initiated suppressive ART in chronic infection. This clone has just a few counts. Its antigen is unknown. This chain connects TRBV29-1 to TRBJ1-2, with no clear D. The sample here was CD4+ T cells sorted from PBMCs after 18-hour stimulation, taken from a patient who received antiretroviral therapy. This clonotype originated in an adult man with HIV who was CMV-seropositive. The CDR3 reads CSVEVGLPNYGYTF. The CDR3 nucleotides are TGCAGCGTTGAAGTGGGGTTACCCAACTATGGCTACACCTTC.